A selection of T cell receptor beta chains follows, all from one sample in a study of Ad26.COV2.S vaccination and SARS-CoV-2 variants. Clones were sequenced by immunoSEQ multiplex PCR, and TCRdb holds only the in-frame ones, with some missing. The data hold about 680,000 clones, with around 90% observed a single time. The specimen comprised peripheral blood, sampled in a trial of Ad26.COV2.S vaccine versus placebo. The receptors shown here come from a person between 18 and 65 years old who received the Ad26.COV2.S COVID-19 vaccine or a placebo. Both conserved end residues are part of each CDR3. The D gene is left open where the match is weak. Not all rows give a size; the values are once, few, many and, for expanded clones, a class.

few	TRBV12-3/TRBV12-4	TRBJ2-7	-	TGTGCCAGCAGTTTAACAGGCTACTACGAGCAGTACTTC	CASSLTGYYEQYF
-	TRBV6-2/TRBV6-3	TRBJ1-4	TRBD1	TGTGCCAGCAGTTATCCGACAGGGACTCCGAATGAAAAACTGTTTTTT	CASSYPTGTPNEKLFF
-	TRBV6-5	TRBJ2-7	TRBD2	TGTGCCAGCTCGCGGACTAGCGGGAGGGCCTACGAGCAGTACTTC	CASSRTSGRAYEQYF
once	TRBV12-3/TRBV12-4	TRBJ2-7	-	TGTGCCAGCAGGCAGGGCTACGAGCAGTACTTC	CASRQGYEQYF
-	TRBV12-3/TRBV12-4	TRBJ2-3	TRBD1	TGTGCCAGCAGTAACAGGGGGGATACGCAGTATTTT	CASSNRGDTQYF
-	TRBV7-9	TRBJ2-1	TRBD2	TGTGCCAGCAGCTTCGGGCTAGCGGGAGGGTCCCCTAATGAGCAGTTCTTC	CASSFGLAGGSPNEQFF
-	TRBV29-1	TRBJ2-7	-	TGCAGCGTTGGGACAGACGAGCAGTACTTC	CSVGTDEQYF
-	TRBV7-3	TRBJ2-3	-	TGTGCCAGCAGCTCAGCAGGGCAAGGTACGCAGTATTTT	CASSSAGQGTQYF
-	TRBV7-9	TRBJ1-1	TRBD1	TGTGCCAGCAGCTTATGGCAGTGGGACAGGGGTTTCGAAGCTTTCTTT	CASSLWQWDRGFEAFF
-	TRBV5-4	TRBJ2-1	TRBD2	TGTGCCAGCAGCTCCCGGACTAGCGGTTTCTACAATGAGCAGTTCTTC	CASSSRTSGFYNEQFF
-	TRBV7-9	TRBJ2-5	TRBD2	TGTGCCAGCAGCGCGAAAGACGCGGGAGTAGAGACCCAGTACTTC	CASSAKDAGVETQYF
once	TRBV6-5	TRBJ1-3	-	TGTGCCAGCACCCCGGGGACCCGGCCCGGGAACACCATATATTTT	CASTPGTRPGNTIYF
-	TRBV29-1	TRBJ2-3	-	TGCAGCGTTGAAGCCCAGACAGGCTCCACAGATACGCAGTATTTT	CSVEAQTGSTDTQYF
-	TRBV29-1	TRBJ1-4	TRBD1	TGCAGCGGGCGGACAGGGGTAGAGGAAAAACTGTTTTTT	CSGRTGVEEKLFF
-	TRBV30	TRBJ1-6	TRBD1	TGTGCCTGGGCACTCCATCCCATTCATCTGGGACAGGGTCAATATAATTCACCCCTCCACTTT	CAWALHPIHLGQGQYNSPLHF
-	TRBV10-3	TRBJ2-2	-	TGTGCCATCAGTTTGTGGGAAAGGGACGCCACCGGGGAGCTGTTTTTT	CAISLWERDATGELFF
-	TRBV12-5	TRBJ1-5	-	TGTGCTAGTGGTTGGGGGGGCGACAATCAGCCCCAGCATTTT	CASGWGGDNQPQHF
-	TRBV19	TRBJ1-3	-	TGTGCCAGTAGTAGGACGGCTGGAAACACCATATATTTT	CASSRTAGNTIYF
-	TRBV7-9	TRBJ2-1	TRBD1	TGTGCCAGCAGCTTAGATGGACAGGGGACGGGAAGCTCCTACAATGAGCAGTTCTTC	CASSLDGQGTGSSYNEQFF
-	TRBV5-5	TRBJ1-6	-	TGTGCCAGCAGCCCACAGGGTCTCTATAATTCACCCCTCCACTTT	CASSPQGLYNSPLHF
-	TRBV10-3	TRBJ2-7	-	TGTGCCATCAGCGACGGGCCGGGGGAGCAGTACTTC	CAISDGPGEQYF
-	TRBV5-6	TRBJ2-3	-	TGTGCCAGCAGCTTGAGGGCAGCCGTGATCACAGATACGCAGTATTTT	CASSLRAAVITDTQYF
-	TRBV18	TRBJ1-1	-	TGTGCCAGCTCCCCGCGGGCCGACACGAACACTGAAGCTTTCTTT	CASSPRADTNTEAFF
-	TRBV5-1	TRBJ1-1	TRBD1	TGCGCCAGCAGCACCATCCTTACAGGGGCCGAAGCTTTCTTT	CASSTILTGAEAFF
-	TRBV6-5	TRBJ1-1	-	TGTGCCAGCAGTTACACAAGCGGGACTGAAGCTTTCTTT	CASSYTSGTEAFF
-	TRBV6-5	TRBJ1-2	-	TGTGCCAGCAGTTACGCAGGGCTAGGGGGGAATGGCTACACCTTC	CASSYAGLGGNGYTF
once	TRBV24-1	TRBJ1-1	-	TGTGCCACCAGTGACAGGGGTCGGTGGTCCACTGAAGCTTTCTTT	CATSDRGRWSTEAFF
-	TRBV25-1	TRBJ2-3	TRBD2	TGTGCCAGCAGTGAATTCCAGGTTAGCGGGAGGGCCACAGATACGCAGTATTTT	CASSEFQVSGRATDTQYF
once	TRBV7-2	TRBJ1-2	-	TGTGCCAGCAGCTTATATAAGTCGACAGTCTCTGGCTACACCTTC	CASSLYKSTVSGYTF
once	TRBV27	TRBJ2-3	-	TGTGCCAGCAGTTTACCGGGCACAGATACGCAGTATTTT	CASSLPGTDTQYF
-	TRBV7-2	TRBJ1-2	-	TGTGCCAGCAGCTTAACCGGGCTCCTCTATGGCTACACCTTC	CASSLTGLLYGYTF
-	TRBV19	TRBJ2-7	TRBD1	TGTGCCAGCTCCCGGGACAGAACCTACGAGCAGTACTTC	CASSRDRTYEQYF